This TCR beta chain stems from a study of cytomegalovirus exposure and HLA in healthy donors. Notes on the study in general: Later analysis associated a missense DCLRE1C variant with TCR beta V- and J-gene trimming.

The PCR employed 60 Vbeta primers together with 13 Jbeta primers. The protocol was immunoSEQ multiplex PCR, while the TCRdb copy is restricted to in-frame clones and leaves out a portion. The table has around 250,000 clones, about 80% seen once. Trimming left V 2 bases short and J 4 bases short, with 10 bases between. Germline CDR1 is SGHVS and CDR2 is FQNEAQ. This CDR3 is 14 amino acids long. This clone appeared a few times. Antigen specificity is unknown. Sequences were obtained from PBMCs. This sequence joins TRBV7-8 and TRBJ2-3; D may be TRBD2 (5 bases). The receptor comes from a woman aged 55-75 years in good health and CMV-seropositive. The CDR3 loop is CASSLRERSDTQYF. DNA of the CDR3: TGTGCCAGCAGCTTACGAGAGCGGTCAGATACGCAGTATTTT.